This T cell receptor (beta chain) originates from a study of cytomegalovirus exposure and HLA in healthy donors listed by TCRdb under 2017. Background on the whole study: According to an earlier analysis of a few hundred of the donors, about 179 million T cells yielded 95 million to 140 million unique TCR beta sequences and 250 to 350 Gb of sequence data. Approximately 300 gigabases of sequencing data and 80 million or so unique TCR sequences were included in an early release covering around 650 HLA-typed donors. Of the 350 to 450 genotyped donors, 81% fell in the genetic ancestry cluster associated with self-reported Caucasian donors. The study aimed to test whether signatures of past pathogen exposure could be identified by cataloging public T cell receptors. The study profiled the T cell repertoires of 500 to 800 subjects by immunosequencing and related them to cytomegalovirus serostatus. A separate validation cohort of approximately 130 different subjects was used in addition to the roughly 620-subject first cohort. To predict cytomegalovirus infection status, the study combined high-throughput TCR immunosequencing, statistical association of individual TCRs with disease status, and machine learning. In a later analysis, previously published TCR beta repertoires from several hundred donors were re-analyzed and high-resolution HLA genotyping was added so that TCR occurrence patterns could be studied. In the later analysis, no new phenotypic data were used to find candidate immune exposures; instead, reliance was placed on TCR beta sequences and their occurrence across donors. In an earlier analysis of roughly 580 of the donors, high-throughput TCR beta sequencing was used to judge whether each TCR beta V gene segment behaved as functional or pseudogenic. Donor age, sex, ethnicity and CMV serostatus were compiled together with the repertoire data. A later genetic analysis took genome-wide SNP genotypes for about 60% of the roughly 670 donors and used that subset as a discovery cohort. All discovery cohort repertoires had been generated using a single sequencing platform. HLA typing included class I and class II loci at four-digit resolution. The number of typed donors differed by locus: about 629-640 for A, B, C, DRB1 and DQB1; approximately 540 for DQA1; some 610 for DPA1; and about 470 for DPB1. Because of strong linkage in the cohort, roughly five DR-DQ haplotypes were treated as single units for association and clustering. Across some 400 genotyped donors of the cohort, an average of about 250,000 unique TCR beta nucleotide sequences per donor were sequenced, and approximately 17% of those sequences were non-productive. Study-level results and caveats: An earlier analysis of roughly 570 of the donors showed that most TCR beta V segments appeared in productive rearrangements either about 87% or about 30% of the time, which broadly matched IMGT annotations. Across donors, most TCR sequences were observed very rarely, whereas some public TCRs were present in many individuals. According to a later analysis, TCR association rates differed among HLA loci, with DRB1 alleles showing the most associated TCRs and HLA-C alleles showing the fewest. An association between a missense DCLRE1C variant and V-gene and J-gene trimming of TCR beta chains was found in a later genetic analysis and replicated in an independent cohort. In both the original and validation cohorts, the classifier was reported to diagnose cytomegalovirus status with high specificity and sensitivity. Because HLA typing was missing for some donors at each locus, association tests included only the typed subset. The 87-base-pair reads could not distinguish some IMGT-functional V segments, including TRBV6-2 and TRBV6-3, so those segments were excluded. In a later analysis, HLA-associated TCR beta chains showed more clonal expansion and lower generation probabilities than non-associated chains that were equally common. In vitro tests confirmed that three of the cytomegalovirus-associated TCR beta chains recognize cytomegalovirus antigens. A later analysis found that most CMV-associated TCR beta chains appeared HLA-restricted, with HLA associations seemingly driven largely by CMV exposure. In a later analysis, more than 15,000 TCR beta sequences were associated with specific HLA alleles at a false discovery rate of 0.05. According to a later genetic analysis, donors in an Asian-associated ancestry cluster had fewer N-insertions in productive TCRs than the approximately 710-donor mean. Presence/absence analyses assumed roughly uniform sequencing depth across donors, an assumption that may not hold. A group of highly shared sequence variants was considered likely to be a technical artifact of the sequencing pipeline. Strong co-occurrence of HLA alleles, especially DR and DQ, made assigning TCR associations to individual alleles difficult. Linkage disequilibrium might explain the correlated functional status among segregating V segments, but an unknown experimental factor could not be excluded. Seventeen rarely observed V segments, including chromosome 9 orphons, were excluded from the earlier analysis of approximately 600 of the donors because counts were too low. In the study, approximately 150 TCR beta chains were listed as associated with cytomegalovirus. The only immune exposure information available for the cohort was CMV serostatus. A further reported finding was that TCR beta sequences accurately predicted the HLA-A and HLA-B alleles for most subjects in the first cohort. Several of the top co-occurrence clusters appeared to be linked to parvovirus B19, influenza, CMV and Epstein-Barr virus, according to a later analysis. The cohort was sequenced for TCR beta chains only, and without alpha or paired-chain data the features that could be detected were limited. The authors suggested that the approach could potentially be generalized to other disease states and immunological phenotypes.

Relative to germline, V is missing 0 bases and J is missing 2 bases, with 3 bases of the junction outside any gene match. The CDR3, cysteine through phenylalanine, is 16 amino acids long. Only the CDR3 part of the read is kept: 48 bases, read in frame from the first base. In the germline V gene, CDR1 corresponds to SGHAT and CDR2 to FQNNGV. The cohort comprised approximately 700 healthy bone marrow donors. Cohort members were all nominally healthy when sampled, although unrecorded immune exposures were likely present. The donor was CMV seropositive and was included in the group of some 290 seropositive cohort members. A peripheral blood sample was collected from each donor, and TCR beta sequencing was performed on peripheral blood mononuclear cells. The Qiagen DNeasy Blood Extraction Kit was used to extract genomic DNA from the blood cell samples. A word on this clone: Its antigen target is currently unknown. Qualities for individual bases were not recorded, and no much larger clone is one base off.

Library preparation used the immunoSEQ multiplex PCR assay. For the multiplex PCR, a mixture combining 60 forward primers for TCR Vbeta segments and 13 reverse primers for TCR Jbeta segments was used. The CDR3 region of rearranged TCR beta genes was amplified from genomic DNA with a multiplex PCR assay. On the Illumina HiSeq System, the amplified TCR beta libraries were sequenced as 87-base-pair reads. In the authors' own workflow: In a later analysis, about 80 million unique TCR beta chains were counted across the approximately 640 repertoires, and roughly 11 million of these chains were shared by at least two donors. Raw reads were error-corrected and collapsed into unique sequences by a nearest-neighbor algorithm in which closely related sequences were merged to remove PCR and sequencing errors. To assign V, D and J gene segments, CDR3 sequences were aligned to IMGT reference sequences. Each retained sequence needed at least a six-nucleotide match to both a V gene segment and a J gene segment. Rearrangements were called productive when the CDR3 lacked stop codons and stayed in frame with V and J; all others were non-productive. CDR3 was defined by IMGT convention, running from the second conserved V-encoded cysteine to the conserved J-encoded phenylalanine. The earlier analysis of about 560 of the donors excluded any sequence lacking an unambiguous match to a single V gene segment. An earlier analysis of 500 to 700 of the donors classified V segments as functional when productive rearrangements were above 56.7% and as segregating when the standard deviation between donors was above 5%. A statistical classification framework was built to diagnose cytomegalovirus status from the catalog of TCR beta chain sequences. V and J gene assignment, in a later analysis, came from comparing TCR nucleotide sequences with IMGT/GENE-DB human TR gene sequences. Using the TCRdist pipeline, a later analysis assigned CDR3 sequences along with most-parsimonious VDJ recombination scenarios. A later analysis defined each TCR beta chain by its CDR3 amino acid sequence plus V-gene family, and excluded reads lacking a unique V-gene family. To address suspected cross-contamination and a sequencing artifact, a later analysis removed approximately 590 highly shared, low-generation-probability nucleotide sequences. A later analysis calculated a clonal expansion index for each public chain from normalized within-repertoire ranks of inferred template counts. In a later analysis, generation probabilities were computed with a VDJ recombination model fitted to out-of-frame rearrangements, and the resulting probabilities were checked against IGoR. A later analysis scored TCR-TCR, TCR-HLA and TCR-CMV co-occurrence with hypergeometric tests, applying a repertoire-size bias correction to TCR pairs. In a later analysis, false discovery rates were estimated by permuting HLA or CMV assignments 20 times. In a later analysis, co-occurring TCRs were grouped with DBSCAN, and TCRdist sequence similarity was added when clustering was performed within HLA-allele-positive subsets. Repertoires with fewer than 30,000 or more than 120,000 public chains were left out of co-occurrence clustering, as were four to six repertoires with anomalous nucleotide sharing. In TCRdb, the immuneACCESS table is reduced to in-frame sequences with V and J assigned. These tables do not hold every clone; where another copy was compared, an unresolved V gene accounts for under half, and the others remain unexplained. V and J calls and clone size follow that table, whereas D and trimming were derived from the DNA. This sample lists under 200,000 clones; roughly 80% were detected once. 5.5% to 8% of the sample is held by the ten biggest clonotypes.

This chain joins TRBV11-2 to TRBJ2-2; TRBD2 matches 7 bases in the middle. The sample consisted of PBMCs. This TCR was recovered from a young woman in good health and CMV-seropositive. The CDR3 sequence is CASSLEGLRNTGELFF. The DNA is as follows: TGTGCCAGCAGCTTAGAGGGACTACGAAACACCGGGGAGCTGTTTTTT.